This record looks at one T cell receptor beta chain sequence and its context. The germline V gene has CDR1 MGHRA and CDR2 YSYEKL. Trimming removed 3 bases at V and 4 bases at J, with 18 bases between. There are 16 residues in the CDR3. The data derive from a study of T cell repertoires in cytomegalovirus infection. Study-wide background: An indication of both CMV infection and matching HLA type came from public TCR beta signatures.

TCRdb fed the reads into MiXCR, producing one record per CDR3 protein. There are roughly 200,000 distinct CDR3 sequences in the sample; approximately 18% occur only once, and 20% to 25% lies in the top ten. The source of this sequence is a human donor in good health (CMV status not recorded). Some clones in this sample may be carry-over from other donors' samples. This chain connects TRBV4-1 to TRBJ1-1; D ambiguous. The sequenced sample was CD8+ T cells from PBMCs. The chain's CDR3 is CASSHQARRLGTEAFF. The CDR3, as DNA: TGCGCCAGCAGCCACCAGGCCAGGAGGCTTGGCACTGAAGCTTTCTTT.